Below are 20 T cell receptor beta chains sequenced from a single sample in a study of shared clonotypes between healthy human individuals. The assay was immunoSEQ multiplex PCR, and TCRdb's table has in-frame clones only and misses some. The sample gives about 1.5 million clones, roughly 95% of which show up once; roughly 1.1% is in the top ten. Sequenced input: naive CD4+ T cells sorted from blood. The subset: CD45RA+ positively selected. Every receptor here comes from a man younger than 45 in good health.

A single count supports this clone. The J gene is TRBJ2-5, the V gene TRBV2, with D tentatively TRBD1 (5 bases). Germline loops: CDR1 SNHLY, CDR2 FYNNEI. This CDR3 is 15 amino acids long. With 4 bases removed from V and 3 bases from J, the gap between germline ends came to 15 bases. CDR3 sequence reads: CASSVHRRVKETQYF. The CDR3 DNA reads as TGTGCCAGCAGTGTGCACAGGCGCGTCAAAGAGACCCAGTACTTC.

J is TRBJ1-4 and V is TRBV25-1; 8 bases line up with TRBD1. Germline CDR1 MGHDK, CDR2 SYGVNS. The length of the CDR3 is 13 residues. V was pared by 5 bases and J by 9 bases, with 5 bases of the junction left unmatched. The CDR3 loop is CASSLTGGQKLFF. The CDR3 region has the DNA TGTGCCAGCAGTCTAACAGGGGGGCAAAAACTGTTTTTT. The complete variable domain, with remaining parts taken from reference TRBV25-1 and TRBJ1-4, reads EADIYQTPRYLVIGTGKKITLECSQTMGHDKMYWYQQDPGMELHLIHYSYGVNSTEKGDLSSESTVSRIRTEHFPLTLESARPSHTSQYLCASSLTGGQKLFFGSGTQLSVL.

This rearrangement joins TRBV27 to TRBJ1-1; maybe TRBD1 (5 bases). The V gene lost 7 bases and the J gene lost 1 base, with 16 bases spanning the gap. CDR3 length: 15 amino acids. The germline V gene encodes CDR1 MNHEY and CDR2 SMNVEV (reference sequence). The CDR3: CASTAWGLGNTEAFF. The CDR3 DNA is TGTGCCAGCACCGCCTGGGGGTTGGGGAACACTGAAGCTTTCTTT.

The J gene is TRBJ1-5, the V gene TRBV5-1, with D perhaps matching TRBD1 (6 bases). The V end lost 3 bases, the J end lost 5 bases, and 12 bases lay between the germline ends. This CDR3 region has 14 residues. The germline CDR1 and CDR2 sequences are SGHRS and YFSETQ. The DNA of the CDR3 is TGCGCCAGCAGCTCAGGACAGCCCGATCAGCCCCAGCATTTT. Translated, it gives CASSSGQPDQPQHF.

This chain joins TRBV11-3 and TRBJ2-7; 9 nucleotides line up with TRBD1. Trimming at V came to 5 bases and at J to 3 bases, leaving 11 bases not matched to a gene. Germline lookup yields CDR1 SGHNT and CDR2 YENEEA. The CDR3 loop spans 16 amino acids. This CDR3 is CASSPWTGVLIYEQYF. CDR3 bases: TGTGCCAGCAGCCCATGGACAGGGGTCCTGATCTACGAGCAGTACTTC.

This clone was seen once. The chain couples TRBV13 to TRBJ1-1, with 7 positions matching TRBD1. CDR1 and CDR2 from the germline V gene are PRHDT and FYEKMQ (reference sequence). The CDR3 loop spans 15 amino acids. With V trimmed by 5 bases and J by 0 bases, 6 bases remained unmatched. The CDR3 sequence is CASSGGQRMNTEAFF. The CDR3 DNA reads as TGTGCCAGCAGCGGGGGACAGAGGATGAACACTGAAGCTTTCTTT.

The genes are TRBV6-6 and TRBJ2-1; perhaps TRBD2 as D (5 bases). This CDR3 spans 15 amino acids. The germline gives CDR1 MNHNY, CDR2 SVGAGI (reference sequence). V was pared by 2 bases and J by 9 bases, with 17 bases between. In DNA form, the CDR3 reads TGTGCCAGCAGTTACGAGGTCGGGAAAGGAGTTGAGCAGTTCTTC. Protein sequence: CASSYEVGKGVEQFF.

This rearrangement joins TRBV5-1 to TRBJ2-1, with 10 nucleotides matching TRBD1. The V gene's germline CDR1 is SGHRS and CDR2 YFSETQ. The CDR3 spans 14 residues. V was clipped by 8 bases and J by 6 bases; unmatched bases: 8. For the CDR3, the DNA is TGCGCCAGTAGTCTCCGGGACAGGGGCAATGAGCAGTTCTTC. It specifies CASSLRDRGNEQFF.

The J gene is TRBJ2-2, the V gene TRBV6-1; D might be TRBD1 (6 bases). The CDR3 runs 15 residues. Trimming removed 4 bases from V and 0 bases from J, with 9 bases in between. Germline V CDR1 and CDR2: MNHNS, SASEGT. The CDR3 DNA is TGTGCCAGCAGTGCGGGACACACGAACACCGGGGAGCTGTTTTTT. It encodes CASSAGHTNTGELFF.

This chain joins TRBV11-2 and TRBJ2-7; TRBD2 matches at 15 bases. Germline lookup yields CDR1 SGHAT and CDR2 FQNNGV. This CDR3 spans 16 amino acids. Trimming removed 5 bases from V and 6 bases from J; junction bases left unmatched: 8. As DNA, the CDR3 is TGTGCCAGCAGCCCCGACGGACTAGCGGGAGGGGGCGAGCAGTACTTC. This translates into CASSPDGLAGGGEQYF.

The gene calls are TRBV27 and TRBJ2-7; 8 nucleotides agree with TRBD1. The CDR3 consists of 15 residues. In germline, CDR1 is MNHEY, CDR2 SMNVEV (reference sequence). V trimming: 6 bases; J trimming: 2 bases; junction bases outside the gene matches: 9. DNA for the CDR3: TGTGCCAGCAGGACCGGACAGGGCGAAACCTACGAGCAGTACTTC. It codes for CASRTGQGETYEQYF.

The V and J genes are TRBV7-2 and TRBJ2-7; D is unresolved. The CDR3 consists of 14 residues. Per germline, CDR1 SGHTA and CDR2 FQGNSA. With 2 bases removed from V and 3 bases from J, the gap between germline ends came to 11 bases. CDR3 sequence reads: CASSLFSADYEQYF. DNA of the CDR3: TGTGCCAGCAGCTTATTCTCGGCCGACTACGAGCAGTACTTC.

The CDR3 DNA is TGTGCCAGCAGTCGGACTAGCGGGAGGGATACGCAGTATTTT. Translation: CASSRTSGRDTQYF. The chain has TRBV25-1 and TRBJ2-3; 14 bases match TRBD2. Trimming removed 5 bases from V and 6 bases from J; junction bases left unmatched: 1. This CDR3 region has 14 residues. The germline V gene encodes CDR1 MGHDK and CDR2 SYGVNS.

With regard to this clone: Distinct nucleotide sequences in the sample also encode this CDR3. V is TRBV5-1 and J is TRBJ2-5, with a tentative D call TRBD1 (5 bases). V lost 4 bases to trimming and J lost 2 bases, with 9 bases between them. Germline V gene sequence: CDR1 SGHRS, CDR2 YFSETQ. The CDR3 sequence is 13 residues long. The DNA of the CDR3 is TGCGCCAGCAGCCAGGGCCCACAAGAGACCCAGTACTTC. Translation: CASSQGPQETQYF.

The CDR3 sequence: CASSLGGGRRNNEQFF. CDR3 nucleotide sequence: TGCGCCAGCAGCCTCGGAGGGGGGAGGAGAAACAATGAGCAGTTCTTC. This rearrangement joins TRBV4-3 to TRBJ2-1, with D possibly being TRBD1 or TRBD2 (6 bases each). The CDR3 is 16 amino acids. Germline CDR1 is LGHNA and CDR2 is YSLEER. The V and J ends lost 4 bases and 5 bases respectively, with 18 bases between them.

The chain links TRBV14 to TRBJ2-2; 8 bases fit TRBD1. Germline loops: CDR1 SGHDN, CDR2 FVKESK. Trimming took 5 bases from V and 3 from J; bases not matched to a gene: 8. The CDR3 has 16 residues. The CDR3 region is CASSSLTGDDTGELFF. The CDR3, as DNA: TGTGCCAGCAGCTCCCTGACAGGGGATGACACCGGGGAGCTGTTTTTT.

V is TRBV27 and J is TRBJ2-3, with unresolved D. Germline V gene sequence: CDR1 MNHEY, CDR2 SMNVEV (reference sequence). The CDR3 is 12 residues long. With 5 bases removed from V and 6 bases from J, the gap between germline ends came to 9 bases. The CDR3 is CASSLRRDTQYF. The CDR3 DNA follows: TGTGCCAGCAGTCTACGCCGGGATACGCAGTATTTT.

CDR3 in amino acids: CASSSTGGATGELFF. CDR3 DNA: TGCGCCAGCAGCTCAACAGGAGGGGCCACCGGGGAGCTGTTTTTT. The chain uses TRBV5-1 and TRBJ2-2; D is possibly TRBD2 (6 bases). The CDR3 runs to 15 residues. The V gene lost 3 bases and the J gene lost 4 bases, with 13 bases spanning the gap. Germline CDR1 is SGHRS and CDR2 is YFSETQ.

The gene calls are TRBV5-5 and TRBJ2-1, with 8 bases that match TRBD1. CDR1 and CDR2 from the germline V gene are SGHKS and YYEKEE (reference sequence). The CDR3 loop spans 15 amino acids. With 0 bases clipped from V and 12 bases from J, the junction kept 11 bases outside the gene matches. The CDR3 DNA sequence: TGTGCCAGCAGCTTGGGAGACAGGGGACCCAGGGGGCAGTTCTTC. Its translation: CASSLGDRGPRGQFF. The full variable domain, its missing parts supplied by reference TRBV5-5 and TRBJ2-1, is DAGVTQSPTHLIKTRGQQVTLRCSPISGHKSVSWYQQVLGQGPQFIFQYYEKEERGRGNFPDRFSARQFPNYSSELNVNALLLGDSALYLCASSLGDRGPRGQFFGPGTRLTVL.

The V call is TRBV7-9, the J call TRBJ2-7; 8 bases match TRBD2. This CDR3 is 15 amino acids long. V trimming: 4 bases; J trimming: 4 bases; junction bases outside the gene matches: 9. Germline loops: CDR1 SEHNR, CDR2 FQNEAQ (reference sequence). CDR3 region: CASSSQLGTRYEQYF. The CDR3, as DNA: TGTGCCAGCAGCTCTCAATTGGGGACTAGATACGAGCAGTACTTC.